This T cell receptor beta chain was retrieved from a study of cytomegalovirus exposure and HLA in healthy donors. Overall study results and limits: One later analysis reportedly identified an Asian-associated ancestry cluster that showed fewer N-insertions than the approximately 670-donor mean.

In the PCR, 60 Vbeta and 13 Jbeta primers were used. The table came from immunoSEQ multiplex PCR; TCRdb's copy has only in-frame clones and leaves some out. Of some 150,000 clones in the sample, approximately 79% are singletons; the top ten hold roughly 4%. As for this clone: What it binds is unknown.

The sample comprised PBMCs. The sequence derives from a man aged 18-30 years in good health and CMV-seropositive.

The CDR3 here is CASSDLQGWGTEAFF. The CDR3 DNA sequence: TGTGCCAGCAGTGACCTCCAGGGATGGGGCACTGAAGCTTTCTTT. The gene calls are TRBV6-1 and TRBJ1-1, with D possibly matching TRBD1 (5 bases). Trimming removed 3 bases at V and 4 bases at J, with 15 bases between. The CDR3 spans 15 residues. CDR1 is MNHNS and CDR2 is SASEGT in the germline V gene.